These 3 T cell receptor beta chains were sequenced from one sample in a study of blood T cell repertoires in COVID-19. Measured with immunoSEQ multiplex PCR; TCRdb has only the in-frame clones, and not every one. The repertoire holds a few hundred thousand clones, 90% seen once, with around 4.3% in the top ten. The material sequenced was PBMCs or T cells enriched from blood (not recorded which). The source of these receptors is a young woman with acute COVID-19.

This chain's CDR3 is CASSFRGVLRDEQFF. As DNA, the CDR3 is TGTGCCAGCAGTTTTCGAGGAGTCCTCCGCGATGAGCAGTTCTTC. The J gene is TRBJ2-1, the V gene TRBV28; D unresolved. This CDR3 has 15 amino acids. The germline V gene has CDR1 MDHEN and CDR2 SYDVKM. The ends were cut back, 3 bases at V and 8 bases at J, with 17 bases in the middle.

The CDR3 here is CASRTESASYEQYF. The CDR3 bases are TGTGCCAGCCGTACTGAGTCCGCTTCCTACGAGCAGTACTTC. The V gene is TRBV6-5, the J gene TRBJ2-7; no clear D. The germline V gene has CDR1 MNHEY and CDR2 SVGAGI. V shed 8 bases and J shed 1 base, with 15 bases lying between them. CDR3 length equals 14 residues.

The CDR3, as DNA: TGTGCCAGCAGCTTAACCCCAGGGGGCAGCTATGGCTACACCTTC. Amino acids: CASSLTPGGSYGYTF. The rearrangement joins TRBV7-3 to TRBJ1-2, with 8 bases lining up with TRBD1. V was clipped by 0 bases and J by 4 bases; unmatched bases: 4. The CDR3 runs 15 residues. The germline V gene encodes CDR1 SGHTA and CDR2 FQGTGA. The full variable domain, rest sourced from reference TRBV7-3 and TRBJ1-2, is GAGVSQTPSNKVTEKGKYVELRCDPISGHTALYWYRQSLGQGPEFLIYFQGTGAADDSGLPNDRFFAVRPEGSVSTLKIQRTERGDSAVYLCASSLTPGGSYGYTFGSGTRLTVV.